The present T cell receptor (beta chain) was sequenced within a study of cytomegalovirus exposure and HLA in healthy donors (dated by TCRdb to the late 2010s). In the study overall: According to an earlier analysis of around 600 of the donors, roughly 180 million T cells yielded 90 million to 140 million unique TCR beta sequences and around 280 Gb of sequence data. About 280 gigabases of sequencing data and around 80 million unique TCR sequences made up an early release that covered several hundred HLA-typed donors. Of the 350 to 450 genotyped donors, 75% to 85% were placed in the genetic ancestry cluster associated with self-reported Caucasian donors. The study aimed to test whether signatures of past pathogen exposure could be identified by cataloging public T cell receptors. The study profiled the T cell repertoires of under 700 subjects by immunosequencing and related them to cytomegalovirus serostatus. In addition to the first cohort of 666 subjects, a separate validation cohort of 100 to 150 different subjects was used. High-throughput TCR immunosequencing, statistical association of individual TCRs with disease status, and machine learning were combined to predict cytomegalovirus infection status. A later analysis re-analyzed previously published TCR beta repertoires from roughly 630 donors and added high-resolution HLA genotyping to study TCR occurrence patterns. The later analysis used no new phenotypic data to find candidate immune exposures, relying instead on TCR beta sequences and their occurrence across donors. In an earlier analysis of more than 550 of the donors, high-throughput TCR beta sequencing was used to judge whether each TCR beta V gene segment behaved as functional or pseudogenic. Donor age, sex, ethnicity and CMV serostatus were compiled together with the repertoire data. Genome-wide SNP genotypes for about 65% of the roughly 670 donors were used in a later genetic analysis, which treated that subset as a discovery cohort. All discovery cohort repertoires had been generated using a single sequencing platform. HLA typing covered class I and class II loci at four-digit resolution. Typing coverage differed by locus: A, B, C, DRB1 and DQB1 were typed in about 629-640 donors, DQA1 in 522, DPA1 in some 610, and DPB1 in just under 480. A handful of DR-DQ haplotypes were handled as single units for association and clustering because linkage in the cohort was strong. Among about 400 genotyped donors of the cohort, an average of roughly 230,000 unique TCR beta nucleotide sequences was sequenced per donor, of which approximately 18% were non-productive.

The cohort was made up of 666 healthy bone marrow donors. At the time of sampling, every cohort member was nominally healthy, though immune exposures that went unrecorded were likely present. The donor was CMV seronegative and was included in the group of about 400 seronegative cohort members. A peripheral blood sample was provided by each donor, and peripheral blood mononuclear cells were used for TCR beta sequencing. Genomic DNA extraction from the blood cell samples was performed with the Qiagen DNeasy Blood Extraction Kit. This clone appeared once. Its antigen remains undetermined. Base qualities were left out, and no much larger clone turns up one base away. What the authors observed across the whole study: Assigning TCR associations to individual alleles was difficult when HLA alleles, especially DR and DQ, strongly co-occurred. The sequencing pipeline was judged likely to have produced a cluster of highly shared sequence variants as a technical artifact. Linkage disequilibrium might explain the correlated functional status among segregating V segments, but an unknown experimental factor could not be ruled out. Sequencing depth was assumed to be roughly uniform across donors in the presence/absence analyses, though that assumption may not hold. According to a later analysis, parvovirus B19, influenza, CMV and Epstein-Barr virus appeared linked to several top co-occurrence clusters. Most TCR sequences were observed very rarely across donors, whereas some public TCRs were present in many individuals. A total of about 150 TCR beta chains were listed by the study as associated with cytomegalovirus. Compared with the roughly 670-donor mean, donors in an Asian-associated ancestry cluster had fewer N-insertions in productive TCRs, according to a later genetic analysis. Because the 87-base-pair reads could not distinguish some IMGT-functional V segments, including TRBV6-2 and TRBV6-3, those segments were excluded. This cohort had only TCR beta chains sequenced, and the lack of alpha or paired-chain data limited which features could be detected. A later analysis found that most CMV-associated TCR beta chains appeared HLA-restricted, with HLA associations seemingly driven largely by CMV exposure. It was suggested by the authors that the approach could potentially be generalized to other disease states and immunological phenotypes. The classifier was reported to diagnose cytomegalovirus status with high specificity and sensitivity in both the original cohort and the validation cohort. HLA typing was unavailable for some donors at each locus, so association tests used only the typed subset. A later analysis found that TCR association rates varied across HLA loci, with DRB1 alleles showing the most associated TCRs and HLA-C alleles the fewest. Some 15 rarely observed V segments, including chromosome 9 orphons, were excluded from the earlier analysis of some 590 of the donors because counts were too low. Immune exposure information for the cohort was limited to CMV serostatus. An association between a missense DCLRE1C variant and V-gene and J-gene trimming of TCR beta chains was found in a later genetic analysis and replicated in an independent cohort. In vitro tests confirmed that three of the cytomegalovirus-associated TCR beta chains recognize cytomegalovirus antigens. Compared with equally common non-associated chains, HLA-associated TCR beta chains in a later analysis were more clonally expanded and had lower generation probabilities. In an earlier analysis of 587 of the donors, most TCR beta V segments appeared in productive rearrangements about 87% or about 30% of the time, broadly matching IMGT annotations. A further reported finding was that TCR beta sequences accurately predicted the HLA-A and HLA-B alleles for most subjects in the first cohort. A later analysis associated about 17,000 TCR beta sequences with specific HLA alleles at a false discovery rate of 0.05.

Library construction relied on the immunoSEQ multiplex PCR assay. For the multiplex PCR, a mixture combining 60 forward primers for TCR Vbeta segments and 13 reverse primers for TCR Jbeta segments was used. The CDR3 region of rearranged TCR beta genes was amplified from genomic DNA with a multiplex PCR assay. Amplified TCR beta libraries were sequenced as 87-base-pair reads on the Illumina HiSeq System. Under the source paper's analysis protocol: In a later analysis, roughly 80 million unique TCR beta chains were counted across the approximately 620 repertoires, and roughly 9.9 million of these chains were shared by at least two donors. A nearest-neighbor algorithm error-corrected the raw reads and collapsed the reads into unique sequences, merging closely related sequences to remove PCR and sequencing errors. CDR3 sequences were aligned to IMGT reference sequences to assign V, D and J gene segments. Each retained sequence needed at least a six-nucleotide match to both a V gene segment and a J gene segment. A rearrangement counted as productive if the CDR3 had no stop codons and remained in frame with V and J, and every other rearrangement counted as non-productive. Following IMGT convention, CDR3 was defined as the stretch from the second conserved V-encoded cysteine to the conserved J-encoded phenylalanine. In an earlier analysis of roughly 610 of the donors, sequences lacking an unambiguous match to a single V gene segment were excluded. An earlier analysis of 587 of the donors called V segments functional above 56.7% productive rearrangements and segregating when the between-donor standard deviation exceeded 5%. A statistical classification framework was built to diagnose cytomegalovirus status from the catalog of TCR beta chain sequences. V and J gene assignment, in a later analysis, came from comparing TCR nucleotide sequences with IMGT/GENE-DB human TR gene sequences. A later analysis assigned CDR3 sequences and most-parsimonious VDJ recombination scenarios with the TCRdist pipeline. In a later analysis, every TCR beta chain was defined by the combination of its CDR3 amino acid sequence and its V-gene family, and reads without a unique V-gene family were dropped. In a later analysis, 450 to 600 highly shared, low-generation-probability nucleotide sequences were removed to address suspected cross-contamination and a sequencing artifact. In a later analysis, a clonal expansion index for each public chain was calculated from normalized within-repertoire ranks of inferred template counts. In a later analysis, generation probabilities were computed with a VDJ recombination model fitted to out-of-frame rearrangements, and the resulting probabilities were checked against IGoR. In a later analysis, hypergeometric tests were used to score TCR-TCR, TCR-HLA and TCR-CMV co-occurrence, with a repertoire-size bias correction applied to TCR pairs. A later analysis estimated false discovery rates by permuting HLA or CMV assignments 20 times. A later analysis grouped co-occurring TCRs with DBSCAN, adding TCRdist sequence similarity when clustering within HLA-allele-positive subsets. For co-occurrence clustering, repertoires with fewer than 30,000 or more than 120,000 public chains were excluded, along with about five repertoires with anomalous nucleotide sharing. TCRdb re-hosts the immuneACCESS table, in-frame sequences only. Its copies lack some clones; in the studies checked, an unresolved V gene accounts for under half of them, and the cause for the rest is not known. V and J calls and clone size are those listed in that table; D and trimming were worked out from the DNA. The sample table shows approximately 190,000 clones, and around 90% are seen once. The top ten clones comprise 0.9% to 1.2% of the sample.

Measured from the cysteine to the phenylalanine, the CDR3 is 16 residues long. Just CDR3 DNA is preserved here, 48 bases in frame from base 1. V loses 3 bases at its end and J loses 7 bases; junction bases beyond the gene matches: 14. The germline V gene encodes CDR1 SGHRS and CDR2 YFSETQ. This sequence was found in a boy aged 2 to 10 in good health and CMV-seronegative. The chain employs TRBV5-1 and TRBJ2-3; a stretch of 7 junction bases matches TRBD2. Sequenced sample: PBMCs. The CDR3 protein sequence reads: CASSWGGIAVEYTQYF. The base sequence is TGCGCCAGCAGCTGGGGGGGTATAGCGGTTGAGTATACGCAGTATTTT.